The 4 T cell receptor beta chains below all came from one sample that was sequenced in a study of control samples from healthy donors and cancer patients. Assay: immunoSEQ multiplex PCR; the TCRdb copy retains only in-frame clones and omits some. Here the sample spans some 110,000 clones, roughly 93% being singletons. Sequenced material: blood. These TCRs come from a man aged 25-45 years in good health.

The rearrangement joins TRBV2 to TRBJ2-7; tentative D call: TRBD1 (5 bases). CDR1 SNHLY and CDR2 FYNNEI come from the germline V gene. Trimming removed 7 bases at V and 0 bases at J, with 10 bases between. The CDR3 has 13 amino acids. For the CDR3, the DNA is TGTGCCAGCACCTTCGACAGCTCCTACGAGCAGTACTTC. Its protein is CASTFDSSYEQYF.

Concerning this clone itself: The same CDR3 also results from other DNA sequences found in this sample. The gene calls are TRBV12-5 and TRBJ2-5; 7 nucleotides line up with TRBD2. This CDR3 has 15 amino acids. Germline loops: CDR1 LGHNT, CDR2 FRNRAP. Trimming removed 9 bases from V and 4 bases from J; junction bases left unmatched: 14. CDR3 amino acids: CASRLGGGWGETQYF. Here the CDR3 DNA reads TGTGCTAGCCGCCTTGGGGGGGGGTGGGGAGAGACCCAGTACTTC. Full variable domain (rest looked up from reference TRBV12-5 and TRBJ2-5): DARVTQTPRHKVTEMGQEVTMRCQPILGHNTVFWYRQTMMQGLELLAYFRNRAPLDDSGMPKDRFSAEMPDATLATLKIQPSEPRDSAVYFCASRLGGGWGETQYFGPGTRLLVL.

The DNA of the CDR3 is TGTGCCAGCAGCCGGGACGGCTATGGCTACACCTTC. Encoded protein: CASSRDGYGYTF. The rearrangement joins TRBV12-3 or TRBV12-4 to TRBJ1-2; possibly TRBD1 for D (5 bases). This CDR3 region has 12 residues. Trimming left V 6 bases short and J 4 bases short, with 9 bases between.

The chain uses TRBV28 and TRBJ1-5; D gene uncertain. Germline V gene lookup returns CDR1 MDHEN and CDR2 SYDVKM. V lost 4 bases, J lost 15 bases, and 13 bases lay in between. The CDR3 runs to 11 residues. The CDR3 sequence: CASSSRVSWHF. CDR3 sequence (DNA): TGTGCCAGCAGTTCCCGGGTTTCGTGGCATTTT.